Below are 19 T cell receptor beta chains sequenced from a single sample in a study of cytomegalovirus exposure and HLA in healthy donors. PCR primers comprised 60 Vbeta and 13 Jbeta primers. TCRdb keeps only in-frame clones here, not all; method: immunoSEQ multiplex PCR. The sample contains under 100,000 clones, around 70% of which appear only once. The sequencing input was PBMCs. The receptors stem from a woman between 45 and 60 years old in good health and CMV-seropositive.

This clone has just one count. This chain joins TRBV2 and TRBJ2-1; TRBD2 matches 7 bases. The CDR3 runs 14 residues. V was pared by 10 bases and J by 3 bases, with 9 bases of the junction left unmatched. From germline, CDR1 is SNHLY and CDR2 FYNNEI. CDR3: CATKGLAGYNEQFF. CDR3 nucleotide sequence: TGTGCCACCAAAGGATTAGCGGGCTACAATGAGCAGTTCTTC.

The chain is built from TRBV4-2 and TRBJ2-2, with D maybe TRBD2 (6 bases). The germline V gene has CDR1 LGHNA and CDR2 YNFKEQ. Trimming left V 3 bases short and J 7 bases short, with 15 bases between. The CDR3 runs to 15 residues. The CDR3 region is CASSQRGHGIGELFF. In nucleotides, the CDR3 is TGTGCCAGCAGCCAGCGGGGCCACGGTATCGGGGAGCTGTTTTTT.

The table lists this clone with a count of one. The rearrangement joins TRBV29-1 to TRBJ2-2; 11 nucleotides align to TRBD2. The CDR3 runs to 18 residues. Germline V lookup: CDR1 SQVTM, CDR2 ANQGSEA. V dropped 5 bases and J dropped 5; count of bases not matched to a gene: 16. In DNA form, the CDR3 reads TGCAGCGTTTCGTTCCCGACTAGCGGGATTAAAGGGACCGGGGAGCTGTTTTTT. Translated, it gives CSVSFPTSGIKGTGELFF.

This chain uses TRBV11-3 with TRBJ2-7, with D maybe TRBD2 (6 bases). The ends were cut back, 5 bases at V and 7 bases at J, with 15 bases in the middle. CDR1 and CDR2 from the germline V gene are SGHNT and YENEEA. The CDR3 extends over 13 amino acids. CDR3 amino acids: CASSPGGLKEQYF. In DNA, the CDR3 is TGTGCCAGCAGCCCCGGAGGGTTGAAGGAGCAGTACTTC.

The chain is built from TRBV7-3 and TRBJ2-2; 12 nucleotides agree with TRBD2. J was trimmed by 4 bases and V by 5 bases; bases with no gene match: 5. CDR1 is SGHTA and CDR2 is FQGTGA in the germline V gene. This CDR3 region has 16 residues. This CDR3 is CASSPSGRAGTGELFF. The CDR3 coding sequence is TGTGCCAGCAGCCCTAGCGGGAGGGCCGGCACCGGGGAGCTGTTTTTT.

This chain joins TRBV7-6 and TRBJ2-7; D may be TRBD2 (6 bases). Trimming shortened V by 0 bases and J by 6 bases, and 21 bases separated the two germline ends. The CDR3 runs 17 residues. CDR1 is SGHVS and CDR2 is FNYEAQ in the germline V gene. CDR3 nucleotides: TGTGCCAGCAGCTTAGCGGCCCCCCCCCGGCCAGCGGGCGAGCAGTACTTC. Its protein is CASSLAAPPRPAGEQYF.

The chain is built from TRBV5-4 and TRBJ1-5; perhaps TRBD1 as D (6 bases). The CDR3 consists of 15 residues. Trimming took 2 bases from V and 2 from J, leaving 11 bases between them. CDR1 SGHNT and CDR2 YYREEE come from the germline V gene (reference sequence). The CDR3: CASSLGGRGNQPQHF. DNA for the CDR3: TGTGCCAGCAGCTTAGGGGGAAGGGGCAATCAGCCCCAGCATTTT.

The V gene is TRBV27, the J gene TRBJ1-6; D may be TRBD1 (6 bases). The CDR3 is 15 amino acids. Trimming shortened V by 6 bases and J by 7 bases, and 16 bases separated the two germline ends. Germline loops: CDR1 MNHEY, CDR2 SMNVEV (reference sequence). CDR3 sequence: CASRPLDSRNSPLHF. The CDR3 DNA reads TGTGCCAGCAGACCACTGGACAGCCGAAATTCACCCCTCCACTTT.

The chain has TRBV4-2 and TRBJ2-7; D is undetermined. The CDR3 spans 13 residues. Germline lookup yields CDR1 LGHNA and CDR2 YNFKEQ. Trimming pared 3 bases from V and 5 bases from J, leaving 11 bases between. The CDR3 DNA sequence: TGTGCCAGCAGCCACTCTAGTTCAGACGAGCAGTACTTC. It is translated as CASSHSSSDEQYF.

This chain links TRBV7-2 with TRBJ2-2; TRBD2 matches 8 bases. The V gene end was trimmed by 3 bases and the J gene end by 4 bases; junction bases not matched to a gene: 7. Germline V gene data show CDR1 as SGHTA and CDR2 as FQGNSA. The CDR3 sequence is 16 residues long. This CDR3 is CASSLSGSAGTGELFF. The CDR3 DNA reads as TGTGCCAGCAGCTTGAGCGGGAGCGCTGGCACCGGGGAGCTGTTTTTT.

This chain links TRBV28 with TRBJ2-3, with 8 bases matching TRBD2. Trimming took 6 bases from V and 0 from J; bases not matched to a gene: 5. Germline CDR1 is MDHEN and CDR2 is SYDVKM. This CDR3 has 15 residues. The CDR3 sequence is CASRDAGGSTDTQYF. The CDR3 coding sequence is TGTGCCAGCAGGGATGCGGGAGGAAGCACAGATACGCAGTATTTT. The variable domain in full, with the rest retrieved from reference TRBV28 and TRBJ2-3, is DVKVTQSSRYLVKRTGEKVFLECVQDMDHENMFWYRQDPGLGLRLIYFSYDVKMKEKGDIPEGYSVSREKKERFSLILESASTNQTSMYLCASRDAGGSTDTQYFGPGTRLTVL.

The chain joins TRBV19 to TRBJ1-5, with 9 bases identical to TRBD1. The CDR3 is 16 amino acids. V trimming: 3 bases; J trimming: 4 bases; junction bases outside the gene matches: 7. Per germline, CDR1 LNHDA and CDR2 SQIVND (reference sequence). CDR3 sequence: CASSMTRTGENQPQHF. CDR3 DNA: TGTGCCAGTAGTATGACTAGGACAGGGGAGAATCAGCCCCAGCATTTT.

This chain connects TRBV7-8 to TRBJ2-7; 9 positions match TRBD1. The V and J ends lost 1 base and 2 bases, in that order; junction bases with no gene match: 6. Germline-derived CDR1 and CDR2 are SGHVS and FQNEAQ. CDR3 length: 16 amino acids. CDR3 DNA: TGTGCCAGCAGCTTAGTACCGGGACAGGGACCCTACGAGCAGTACTTC. It specifies CASSLVPGQGPYEQYF. Full variable domain (missing parts from reference TRBV7-8 and TRBJ2-7): GAGVSQSPRYKVAKRGQDVALRCDPISGHVSLFWYQQALGQGPEFLTYFQNEAQLDKSGLPSDRFFAERPEGSVSTLKIQRTQQEDSAVYLCASSLVPGQGPYEQYFGPGTRLTVT.

The genes are TRBV7-2 and TRBJ2-5; 7 positions match TRBD1. This CDR3 is 13 amino acids long. The V gene end was trimmed by 5 bases and the J gene end by 5 bases; junction bases not matched to a gene: 5. Germline-derived CDR1 and CDR2 are SGHTA and FQGNSA. The CDR3 reads CASSQPRGETQYF. The CDR3 DNA reads as TGTGCCAGCAGCCAGCCCAGGGGGGAGACCCAGTACTTC.

About this clone: Other DNA sequences from this sample encode an identical CDR3 as well. This chain joins TRBV11-2 and TRBJ2-3, with 7 positions matching TRBD1. J lost 1 base, V lost 4 bases, and 2 bases had no gene match. Germline V gene lookup returns CDR1 SGHAT and CDR2 FQNNGV. CDR3 length: 14 residues. CDR3 loop: CASSSGQGTDTQYF. In DNA, the CDR3 is TGTGCCAGCAGCTCTGGACAGGGCACAGATACGCAGTATTTT. The complete variable domain, with remaining parts taken from reference TRBV11-2 and TRBJ2-3, reads EAGVAQSPRYKIIEKRQSVAFWCNPISGHATLYWYQQILGQGPKLLIQFQNNGVVDDSQLPKDRFSAERLKGVDSTLKIQPAKLEDSAVYLCASSSGQGTDTQYFGPGTRLTVL.

The chain is built from TRBV9 and TRBJ2-3; D gene ambiguous. Germline CDR1 reads SGDLS; CDR2 reads YYNGEE. The germline V and J ends were trimmed by 0 bases and 3 bases, with 14 bases remaining between them. The CDR3 consists of 16 residues. DNA of the CDR3: TGTGCCAGCAGCGTAGTTGGCGGAGTCTCAACAGATACGCAGTATTTT. Amino acids: CASSVVGGVSTDTQYF.

This chain uses TRBV5-1 with TRBJ2-5, with 8 nucleotides matching TRBD1. V lost 7 bases and J lost 2; bases outside the gene matches: 10. Germline CDR1 reads SGHRS; CDR2 reads YFSETQ. The CDR3 has 15 amino acids. The CDR3: CASQGTGYAQETQYF. DNA for the CDR3: TGCGCCAGCCAGGGGACAGGCTACGCTCAAGAGACCCAGTACTTC. The entire variable domain, with the rest obtained from reference TRBV5-1 and TRBJ2-5, is as follows: KAGVTQTPRYLIKTRGQQVTLSCSPISGHRSVSWYQQTPGQGLQFLFEYFSETQRNKGNFPGRFSGRQFSNSRSEMNVSTLELGDSALYLCASQGTGYAQETQYFGPGTRLLVL.

The J gene is TRBJ1-5, the V gene TRBV28; D may be TRBD1 (6 bases). The CDR3 is 13 amino acids. V was trimmed by 8 bases and J by 2 bases, leaving 10 bases between them. CDR1 and CDR2 (germline): MDHEN, SYDVKM. The CDR3 loop is CASQQGGNQPQHF. CDR3 DNA: TGTGCCAGCCAACAGGGCGGCAATCAGCCCCAGCATTTT.

The gene calls are TRBV19 and TRBJ2-5; 7 bases agree with TRBD2. The J call may be incorrect, as the DNA end agrees better with TRBJ2-7. This CDR3 is built from 14 residues. The germline V gene encodes CDR1 LNHDA and CDR2 SQIVND (reference sequence). This CDR3 is CASSIPGLRYEQYF. The CDR3 bases are TGTGCCAGTAGTATTCCGGGACTAAGGTACGAGCAGTACTTC.